The 24 T cell receptor beta chains below all came from one sample that was sequenced in a study of cytomegalovirus exposure and HLA in healthy donors. The primer mix had 60 Vbeta and 13 Jbeta primers. Here immunoSEQ multiplex PCR was the method, and the copy in TCRdb shows in-frame clones only, minus some. The listing contains 110,000 to 150,000 clones. The sequenced material came from PBMCs. The receptors here all came from a woman aged 18-35 years in good health and CMV-seronegative.

The chain recombines TRBV11-2 with TRBJ2-5; TRBD1 might be the D (6 bases). V was trimmed by 2 bases and J by 0 bases, leaving 10 bases between them. The CDR3 runs to 15 residues. CDR1 and CDR2 (germline): SGHAT, FQNNGV. CDR3 region: CASSLKGQDQETQYF. As DNA, the CDR3 is TGTGCCAGCAGCTTAAAGGGACAAGACCAAGAGACCCAGTACTTC.

The genes are TRBV19 and TRBJ2-1; 8 bases match TRBD1. Trimming cost V 4 bases and J 2 bases; bases outside gene matches: 1. The CDR3 consists of 14 residues. In germline, CDR1 is LNHDA, CDR2 SQIVND (reference sequence). CDR3 bases: TGTGCCAGTAGTACAGGGGGCCCCTACAATGAGCAGTTCTTC. It is translated as CASSTGGPYNEQFF.

V usage is TRBV5-1 and J usage is TRBJ2-3; 8 bases map to TRBD2. The junction had 9 bases not matched to a gene; V was cut back by 0 bases and J by 0 bases. Germline loops: CDR1 SGHRS, CDR2 YFSETQ. The CDR3 loop spans 18 amino acids. The CDR3 sequence is CASSLARASGLSTDTQYF. The CDR3 bases are TGCGCCAGCAGCTTGGCCCGGGCTAGCGGGTTGAGCACAGATACGCAGTATTTT.

The chain employs TRBV29-1 and TRBJ1-1; D gene uncertain. The CDR3 covers 11 residues. CDR1 and CDR2 from the germline V gene are SQVTM and ANQGSEA. V lost 4 bases and J 5 bases, leaving 8 bases between the germline ends. The CDR3 is CSVATITEAFF. The CDR3 DNA follows: TGCAGCGTTGCCACTATTACTGAAGCTTTCTTT.

The chain has TRBV2 and TRBJ1-6; D unresolved. Germline V CDR1 and CDR2: SNHLY, FYNNEI. The CDR3 is 17 residues long. The germline V and J ends were trimmed by 0 bases and 8 bases, with 17 bases remaining between them. The CDR3 reads CASSEALRRTRDSPLHF. The DNA of the CDR3 is TGTGCCAGCAGTGAAGCGCTTCGGAGGACGCGGGATTCACCCCTCCACTTT.

The chain combines TRBV9 with TRBJ2-6; TRBD2 aligns across 10 bases. The CDR3 extends over 19 amino acids. Germline V gene lookup returns CDR1 SGDLS and CDR2 YYNGEE. With 0 bases clipped from V and 0 bases from J, the junction kept 6 bases outside the gene matches. CDR3 DNA sequence: TGTGCCAGCAGCGTAGGGGATCCTAGCGGGAGCTCTGGGGCCAACGTCCTGACTTTC. It translates to CASSVGDPSGSSGANVLTF.

For this clone: The conserved phenylalanine or tryptophan is not found at the CDR3 terminus, so this likely reflects a read error. The chain combines TRBV5-4 with TRBJ2-7; TRBD2 might be the D (6 bases). Germline V gene sequence: CDR1 SGHNT, CDR2 YYREEE (reference sequence). V was pared by 2 bases and J by 2 bases, with 14 bases between. This CDR3 has 15 amino acids. The chain's CDR3 is CASSFIADAAYEQYL. DNA for the CDR3: TGTGCCAGCAGCTTCATAGCGGACGCCGCCTACGAGCAGTACCTC.

Turning to this clone: This CDR3 is missing its conserved last phenylalanine or tryptophan, likely due to a read error. This sequence joins TRBV5-4 and TRBJ1-2; 10 bases map to TRBD1. This CDR3 has 15 amino acids. J was trimmed by 7 bases and V by 4 bases; bases with no gene match: 10. In germline, CDR1 is SGHNT, CDR2 YYREEE (reference sequence). The CDR3 sequence: CASSPDDRGLVGYTL. The CDR3 DNA reads as TGTGCCAGCAGCCCGGATGACAGGGGGCTCGTTGGCTACACCCTC.

The chain carries TRBV29-1 and TRBJ2-1, with 11 bases identical to TRBD2. This CDR3 spans 17 amino acids. The J segment lost 5 bases and the V segment lost 2 bases, leaving 11 bases of the junction unmatched. Germline CDR1 reads SQVTM; CDR2 reads ANQGSEA. Written as DNA, the CDR3 is TGCAGCGTTGAAAGGGGGCTAGCGGGAGGTCGACACAATGAGCAGTTCTTC. As protein: CSVERGLAGGRHNEQFF.

The chain carries TRBV11-2 and TRBJ2-7, with D unclear. V lost 1 base to trimming and J lost 0 bases, with 4 bases between them. The CDR3 contains 13 residues. Germline V CDR1 and CDR2: SGHAT, FQNNGV. The CDR3 protein is CASSLASSYEQYF. CDR3 DNA: TGTGCCAGCAGCTTAGCCAGCTCCTACGAGCAGTACTTC. Filled out from reference TRBV11-2 and TRBJ2-7, the complete variable domain reads EAGVAQSPRYKIIEKRQSVAFWCNPISGHATLYWYQQILGQGPKLLIQFQNNGVVDDSQLPKDRFSAERLKGVDSTLKIQPAKLEDSAVYLCASSLASSYEQYFGPGTRLTVT.

This sequence joins TRBV7-3 and TRBJ2-1, with D perhaps matching TRBD2 (7 bases). The germline CDR1 and CDR2 sequences are SGHTA and FQGTGA. The ends were cut back, 5 bases at V and 1 base at J, with 15 bases in the middle. The CDR3 loop spans 16 amino acids. The CDR3 here is CASSPQAGASYNEQFF. The CDR3 DNA reads TGTGCCAGCAGCCCCCAGGCGGGGGCTTCCTACAATGAGCAGTTCTTC.

J is TRBJ1-3 and V is TRBV15, with D possibly being TRBD1 (5 bases). V gave up 4 bases and J gave up 4 bases, with 14 bases separating them. There are 15 residues in the CDR3. Germline CDR1 LNHNV, CDR2 YYDKDF (reference sequence). The CDR3 DNA is TGTGCCACCAGCACCCGACAGTCCGCAGGAAACACCATATATTTT. It translates to CATSTRQSAGNTIYF.

This chain links TRBV2 with TRBJ1-1; weak D call: TRBD1 (5 bases). This CDR3 is built from 14 residues. V was cut by 1 base and J by 4 bases, with 10 bases left in between. Germline V CDR1 and CDR2: SNHLY, FYNNEI. The CDR3 DNA follows: TGTGCCAGCAGTGAAGGGGTGGGGGGCACTGAAGCTTTCTTT. Protein product: CASSEGVGGTEAFF.

The chain has TRBV4-1 and TRBJ1-1; weak D call: TRBD1 (6 bases). The CDR3 is made up of 14 amino acids. The germline gives CDR1 MGHRA, CDR2 YSYEKL. Trimming stripped 0 bases from V and 9 bases from J, with 14 bases between. CDR3: CASSQDETGIKAFF. The CDR3 coding sequence is TGCGCCAGCAGCCAAGATGAGACAGGCATCAAAGCTTTCTTT.

The rearrangement uses TRBV29-1 and TRBJ1-4; D is perhaps TRBD1 (6 bases). Trimming stripped 6 bases from V and 5 bases from J, with 19 bases between. This CDR3 has 15 residues. Germline CDR1 is SQVTM and CDR2 is ANQGSEA. CDR3 amino acids: CSVTSAGADNEKLFF. The CDR3 region has the DNA TGCAGCGTCACATCGGCAGGGGCGGACAATGAAAAACTGTTTTTT. Variable domain in full (rest from reference TRBV29-1 and TRBJ1-4): SAVISQKPSRDICQRGTSLTIQCQVDSQVTMMFWYRQQPGQSLTLIATANQGSEATYESGFVIDKFPISRPNLTFSTLTVSNMSPEDSSIYLCSVTSAGADNEKLFFGSGTQLSVL.

The V and J genes are TRBV11-1 and TRBJ2-5; the match to TRBD2 covers 12 bases. V lost 6 bases and J lost 1; bases outside the gene matches: 0. CDR1 and CDR2 (germline): SGHAT, FQDESV (reference sequence). The CDR3 runs 14 residues. CDR3 protein: CASRLAGGQETQYF. In DNA, the CDR3 is TGTGCCAGCAGACTAGCGGGAGGCCAAGAGACCCAGTACTTC.

The V and J genes are TRBV7-2 and TRBJ2-3, with TRBD2 matching 11 bases. The CDR3 runs 16 residues. The V segment lost 1 base and the J segment 4 bases; nucleotides outside the gene matches: 4. Germline V gene sequence: CDR1 SGHTA, CDR2 FQGNSA. CDR3 in amino acids: CASSLGLAGTADTQYF. For the CDR3, the DNA is TGTGCCAGCAGCTTAGGACTAGCGGGAACTGCAGATACGCAGTATTTT.

This chain connects TRBV5-1 to TRBJ2-3; D possibly corresponds to TRBD1 (5 bases). Trimming took 0 bases from V and 1 from J, leaving 12 bases between them. The CDR3 has 16 residues. Germline CDR1 reads SGHRS; CDR2 reads YFSETQ. CDR3 DNA sequence: TGCGCCAGCAGCTTGGGTCTTACCAGGGGCACAGATACGCAGTATTTT. This translates into CASSLGLTRGTDTQYF.

The genes are TRBV9 and TRBJ2-1; 11 bases agree with TRBD2. CDR1 and CDR2 (germline): SGDLS, YYNGEE. The V and J ends lost 0 bases and 2 bases, in that order; junction bases with no gene match: 7. The CDR3 sequence is 18 residues long. CDR3: CASSVGVAGGTAYNEQFF. The CDR3 coding sequence is TGTGCCAGCAGCGTAGGGGTAGCGGGAGGGACTGCCTACAATGAGCAGTTCTTC.

The chain combines TRBV9 with TRBJ2-2; 9 bases are a match to TRBD2. This CDR3 has 15 residues. V lost 0 bases to trimming and J lost 4 bases; unmatched junction nucleotides: 1. Germline CDR1 and CDR2: SGDLS and YYNGEE. CDR3 in DNA: TGTGCCAGCAGCGTAGGTAGCGGGAGCACCGGGGAGCTGTTTTTT. Amino acid sequence: CASSVGSGSTGELFF.

This chain uses TRBV7-9 with TRBJ2-1; a weak D match, TRBD2 (5 bases). V gave up 0 bases and J gave up 5 bases, with 23 bases separating them. In germline, CDR1 is SEHNR, CDR2 FQNEAQ (reference sequence). This CDR3 contains 19 residues. DNA for the CDR3: TGTGCCAGCAGCTTAGCGGGATTGATGTGGGCTGCGGGTAACAATGAGCAGTTCTTC. It is translated as CASSLAGLMWAAGNNEQFF.

The chain is built from TRBV10-1 and TRBJ2-2; 8 nucleotides line up with TRBD1. V was pared by 4 bases and J by 4 bases, with 5 bases of the junction left unmatched. Germline lookup yields CDR1 WNHNN and CDR2 SYGVQD (reference sequence). This CDR3 has 15 amino acids. The CDR3, as DNA: TGCGCCAGCAGTGTACAGGGGGTCGGCACCGGGGAGCTGTTTTTT. Translation gives CASSVQGVGTGELFF.

The rearrangement links TRBV30 to TRBJ2-3; D gene ambiguous. Trimming removed 4 bases at V and 6 bases at J, with 14 bases between. The CDR3 runs to 13 residues. Germline CDR1 is GTSNPN and CDR2 is SVGIG (reference sequence). CDR3 DNA sequence: TGTGCCTGGATAGGCGGTTCGGCCGATACGCAGTATTTT. This encodes CAWIGGSADTQYF.

The chain is built from TRBV5-3 and TRBJ1-2, with 11 bases fitting TRBD1. TRBV5-3 counts as an open reading frame of uncertain function. Trimming at V came to 0 bases and at J to 2 bases, leaving 0 bases not matched to a gene. The CDR3 runs 15 residues. CDR3 sequence: CARSLGDRGNYGYTF. CDR3 bases: TGTGCCAGAAGCTTGGGGGACAGGGGGAACTATGGCTACACCTTC.